This entry concerns a single TCR beta chain. Its antigen remains unidentified. The data are from a study of a mutant IDH1 vaccine in newly diagnosed glioma. The CDR3 has 14 amino acids. Germline V gene lookup returns CDR1 SNHLY and CDR2 FYNNEI. V dropped 5 bases and J dropped 5; count of bases not matched to a gene: 7. Stated time point: week 47, end of study. Doses consisted of 300 ug of mutant IDH1 20-mer peptide each, paired with topical imiquimod. The table came from immunoSEQ multiplex PCR; TCRdb's copy has only in-frame clones and leaves some out. The sample includes tens of thousands of clones, around 92% of them seen just once.

The chain joins TRBV2 to TRBJ2-7, with 9 bases lining up with TRBD1. The source is a woman aged 45-59 years with glioma. The specimen comprised PBMCs, sampled from a glioma patient whose treatment included an IDH1 peptide vaccine. The CDR3 DNA follows: TGTGCCAGCAGTCCCGGGACAGGGTTGAACGAGCAGTACTTC. Translation: CASSPGTGLNEQYF.